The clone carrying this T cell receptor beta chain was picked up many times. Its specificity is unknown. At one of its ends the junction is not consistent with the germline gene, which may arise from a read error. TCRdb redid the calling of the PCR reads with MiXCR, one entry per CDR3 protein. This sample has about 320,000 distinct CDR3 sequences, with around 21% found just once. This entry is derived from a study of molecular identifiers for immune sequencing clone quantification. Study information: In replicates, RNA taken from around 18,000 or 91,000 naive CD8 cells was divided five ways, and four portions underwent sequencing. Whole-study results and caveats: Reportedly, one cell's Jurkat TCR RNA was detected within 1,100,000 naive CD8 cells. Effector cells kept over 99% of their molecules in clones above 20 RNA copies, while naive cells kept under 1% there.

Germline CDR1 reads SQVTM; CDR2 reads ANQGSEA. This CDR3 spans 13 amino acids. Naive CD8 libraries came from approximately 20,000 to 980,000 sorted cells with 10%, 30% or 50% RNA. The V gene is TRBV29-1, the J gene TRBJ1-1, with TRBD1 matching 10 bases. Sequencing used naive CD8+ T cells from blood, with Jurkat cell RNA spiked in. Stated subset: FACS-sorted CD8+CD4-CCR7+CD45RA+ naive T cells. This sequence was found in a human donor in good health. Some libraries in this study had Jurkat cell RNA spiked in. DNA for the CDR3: TGCAGCGTTGCCCACGAATTCGACAGGGGGCTGGTCTTT. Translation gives CSVAHEFDRGLVF.